This TCR beta chain was recovered during a study of blood T cells in healthy people across ages. Findings and limits, study-wide: Donor CMV status was unknown, possibly confounding expanded clonotype changes.

A second PCR of 7 to 11 cycles used a sample-barcoded 5' primer and a J-beta primer mix. MiXCR was run by TCRdb on the 5' RACE reads, yielding one entry per CDR3 protein. The sample lists approximately 850,000 distinct CDR3 sequences; more than 45% were seen once. V was clipped by 5 bases and J by 9 bases; unmatched bases: 13. The CDR3 runs to 15 residues. Looked up from germline, CDR1 is DFQATT and CDR2 is SNEGSKA (reference sequence). There are a few counts of this clonotype. Its specificity is unknown. The V gene is TRBV20-1, the J gene TRBJ2-1, with TRBD2 matching over 10 bases. Material for sequencing was blood. The receptor comes from a man aged 25-45 years in good health. CDR3 region: CSALRTSGIYGEQFF. CDR3 DNA sequence: TGCAGTGCTCTTAGGACTAGCGGAATATATGGTGAGCAGTTCTTC.